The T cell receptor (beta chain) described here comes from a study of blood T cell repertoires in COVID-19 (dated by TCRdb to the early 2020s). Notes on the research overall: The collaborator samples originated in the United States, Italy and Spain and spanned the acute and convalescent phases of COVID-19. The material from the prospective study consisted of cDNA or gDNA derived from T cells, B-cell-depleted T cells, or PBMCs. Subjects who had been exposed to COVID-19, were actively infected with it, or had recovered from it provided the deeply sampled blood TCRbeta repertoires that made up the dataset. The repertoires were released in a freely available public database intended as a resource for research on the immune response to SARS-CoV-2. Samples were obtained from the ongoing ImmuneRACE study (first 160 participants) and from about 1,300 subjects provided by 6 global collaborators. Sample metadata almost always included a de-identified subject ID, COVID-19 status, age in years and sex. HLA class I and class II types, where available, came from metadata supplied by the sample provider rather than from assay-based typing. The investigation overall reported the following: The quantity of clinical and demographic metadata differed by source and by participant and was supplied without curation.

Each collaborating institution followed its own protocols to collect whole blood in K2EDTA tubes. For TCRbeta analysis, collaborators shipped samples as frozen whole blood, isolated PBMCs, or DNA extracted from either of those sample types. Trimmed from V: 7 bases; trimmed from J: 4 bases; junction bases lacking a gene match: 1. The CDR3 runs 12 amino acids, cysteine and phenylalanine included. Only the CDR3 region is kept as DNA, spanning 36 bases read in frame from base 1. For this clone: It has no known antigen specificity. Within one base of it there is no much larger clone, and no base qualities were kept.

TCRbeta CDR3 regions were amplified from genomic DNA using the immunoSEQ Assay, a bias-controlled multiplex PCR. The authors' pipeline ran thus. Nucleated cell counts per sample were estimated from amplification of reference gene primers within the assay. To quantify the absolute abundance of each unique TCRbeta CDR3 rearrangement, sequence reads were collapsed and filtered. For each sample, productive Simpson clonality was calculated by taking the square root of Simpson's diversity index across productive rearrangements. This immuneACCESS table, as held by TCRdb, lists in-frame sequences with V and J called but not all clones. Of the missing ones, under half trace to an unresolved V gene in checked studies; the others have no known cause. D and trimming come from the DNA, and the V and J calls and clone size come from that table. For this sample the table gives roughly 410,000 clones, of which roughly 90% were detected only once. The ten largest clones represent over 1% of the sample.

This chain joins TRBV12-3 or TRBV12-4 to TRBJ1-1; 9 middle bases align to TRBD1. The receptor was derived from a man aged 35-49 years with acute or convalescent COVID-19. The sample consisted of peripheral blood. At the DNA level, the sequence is TGTGCCAGCAAGACAGGGGGCACTGAAGCTTTCTTT. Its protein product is CASKTGGTEAFF.